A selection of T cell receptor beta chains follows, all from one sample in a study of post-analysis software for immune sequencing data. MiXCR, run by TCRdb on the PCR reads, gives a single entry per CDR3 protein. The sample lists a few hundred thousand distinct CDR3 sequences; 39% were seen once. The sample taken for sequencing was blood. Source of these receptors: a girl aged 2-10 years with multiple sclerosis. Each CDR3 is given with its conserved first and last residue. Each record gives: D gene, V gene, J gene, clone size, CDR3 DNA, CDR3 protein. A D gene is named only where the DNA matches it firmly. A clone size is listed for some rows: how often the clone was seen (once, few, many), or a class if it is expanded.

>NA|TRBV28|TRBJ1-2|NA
TGTGCCAGCAGTTCCTTACAAGAATATGGCTACACCTTC
CASSSLQEYGYTF
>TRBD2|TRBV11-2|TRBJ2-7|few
TGTGCCAGCAGCTTAATTCAAGGGACTAGATTCTCACCCTTCTACGAGCAGTACTTC
CASSLIQGTRFSPFYEQYF
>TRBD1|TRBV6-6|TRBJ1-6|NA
TGTGCCAGCAGTGCGACAGGGGCCAATTCACCCCTCCACTTT
CASSATGANSPLHF
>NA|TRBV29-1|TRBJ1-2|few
TGCAGCGTTGTTGGGAGTAGGAAGGCGGGAGCTAACTATGGCTACACCTTC
CSVVGSRKAGANYGYTF
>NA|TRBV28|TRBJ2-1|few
TGTGCCAGCAGTTTACGCGACCAGGGGAAAAATGAGCAGTTCTTC
CASSLRDQGKNEQFF
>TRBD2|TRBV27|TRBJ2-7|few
TGTGCCAGCAGTTCCTATGGGGGGGCCTACGAGCAGTACTTC
CASSSYGGAYEQYF
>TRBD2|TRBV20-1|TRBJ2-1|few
TGCAGTGCTATAAACACCCAATTACGGGGGGGCCGCGATGAGCAGTTCTTC
CSAINTQLRGGRDEQFF
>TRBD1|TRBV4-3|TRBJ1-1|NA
TGCGCCAGCAGCCAAGAGGACAGGGGGCATACTGAAGCTTTCTTT
CASSQEDRGHTEAFF
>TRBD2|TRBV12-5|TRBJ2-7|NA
TGTGCTAGTGGTCGTAGACTAGCGGGAGACGAGCAGTACTTC
CASGRRLAGDEQYF
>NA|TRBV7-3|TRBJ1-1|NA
TGTGCCAGCAGCGACGGGCAGGCAGCTTTCTTT
CASSDGQAAFF
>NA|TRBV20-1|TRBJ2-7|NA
TGCAGTGCCGCTAGGGGGGGCCATCACTACGAGCAGTACTTC
CSAARGGHHYEQYF
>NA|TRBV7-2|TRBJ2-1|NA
TGTGCCAGCAGCTTCCCGCACAGCTACAATGAGCAGTTCTTC
CASSFPHSYNEQFF
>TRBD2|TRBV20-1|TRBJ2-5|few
TGCAGTGCTAGGGGGACTAGCGGGAGGCTTATGATGGAGACCCAGTACTTC
CSARGTSGRLMMETQYF
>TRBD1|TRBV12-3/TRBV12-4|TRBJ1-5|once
TGTGCCAGCAGTTTGACAGGGGCTAGCAATCAGCCCCAGCATTTT
CASSLTGASNQPQHF
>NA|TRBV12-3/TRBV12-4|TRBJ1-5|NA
TGTGCCAGCAGCCCCCGGGCTGGGCAGCCCCAGCATTTT
CASSPRAGQPQHF
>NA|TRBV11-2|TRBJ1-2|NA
TGTGCCAGCAGCTTAACCAAGGACAGCTATGGCTACACCTTC
CASSLTKDSYGYTF
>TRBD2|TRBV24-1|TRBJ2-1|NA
TGTGCCACCAGTGACGGGACTAGCGGGACCCCTTACCGCAATGAGCAGTTCTTC
CATSDGTSGTPYRNEQFF
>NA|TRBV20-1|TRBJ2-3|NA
TGCAGTGCTGGGAGAACAGATACGCAGTATTTT
CSAGRTDTQYF
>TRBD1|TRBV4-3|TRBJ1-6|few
TGCGCCAGCAGCCAAGAGGCGAGACAGGGAATGGCTTCACCCCTCCACTTT
CASSQEARQGMASPLHF
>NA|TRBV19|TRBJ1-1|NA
TGTGCCAGTAGTTCTCTGGGGCGGAACACTGAAGCTTTCTTT
CASSSLGRNTEAFF
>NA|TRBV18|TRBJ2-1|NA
TGTGCCAGCTCACAGCCTAATGTAACAGGGAACGATGAGCAGTTCTTC
CASSQPNVTGNDEQFF
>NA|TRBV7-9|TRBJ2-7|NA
TGTGCCAGCAGCGCGAGCGAGGCCTACGAGCAGTACTTC
CASSASEAYEQYF
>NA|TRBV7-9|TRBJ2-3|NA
TGTGCCAGCAGCCCCTCGTATACGCAGTATTTT
CASSPSYTQYF
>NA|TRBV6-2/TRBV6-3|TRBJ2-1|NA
TGTGTCAGCAGCGGACAGCCCGGGTACAATGAGCAGTTCTTC
CVSSGQPGYNEQFF
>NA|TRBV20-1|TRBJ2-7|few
TGCAGTGCTAGAGGGTATGGGTGGGGTACCACGGGATCTACTTTACTCTCCTACGAGCAGTACTTC
CSARGYGWGTTGSTLLSYEQYF
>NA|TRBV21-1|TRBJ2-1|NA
TGTGCCAGCAGCAAAGGATACAGGGGGCCGTCCGGCAATGAGCAGTTCTTC
CASSKGYRGPSGNEQFF
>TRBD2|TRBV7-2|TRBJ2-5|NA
TGTGCCAGCAGCCCAAGGCAGAGAGCGGGGGTCCAAGAGACCCAGTACTTC
CASSPRQRAGVQETQYF
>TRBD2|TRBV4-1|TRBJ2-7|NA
TGCGCCAGCAGCCAGGAGGCTAGCGGGGGGGTCTACGAGCAGTACTTC
CASSQEASGGVYEQYF
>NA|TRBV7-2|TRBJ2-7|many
TGTGCCAGCAGCTTAGGGACAGCCGATATCTCCTACGAGCAGTACTTC
CASSLGTADISYEQYF
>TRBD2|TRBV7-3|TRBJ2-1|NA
TGCGCCAGCAGCTCGACTAGCGGGGGGTACAATGAGCAGTTCTTC
CASSSTSGGYNEQFF
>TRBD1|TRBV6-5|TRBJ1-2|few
TGTGCCAGCACACACCGGGACAGGGTTCTCTATGGCTACACCTTC
CASTHRDRVLYGYTF
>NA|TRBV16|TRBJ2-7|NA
TGTGCCAGCAGCCAATCGGCTCCCTCCTACGAGCAGTACTTC
CASSQSAPSYEQYF
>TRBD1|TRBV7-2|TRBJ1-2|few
TGTGCCAGCAGCTTAGCCCTACAGGGGGCCAAGGGTGGCTACACCTTC
CASSLALQGAKGGYTF
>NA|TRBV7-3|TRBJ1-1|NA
TGTGCCAGCAGCCCCGGACATAACACTGAAGCTTTCTTT
CASSPGHNTEAFF
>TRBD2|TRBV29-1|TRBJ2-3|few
TGCAGCGTTGAGGGACTAGCGGTAGATACGCAGTATTTT
CSVEGLAVDTQYF
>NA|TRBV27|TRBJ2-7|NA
TGTGCCAGCAGTACGACAGCAAACTACGAGCAGTACTTC
CASSTTANYEQYF
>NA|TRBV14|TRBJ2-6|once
TGTGCCAGCAGCCCCCTACTGCTCCTCTCTGGGGCCAACGTCCTGACTTTC
CASSPLLLLSGANVLTF
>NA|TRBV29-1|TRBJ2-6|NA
TGCAGCGTTGTCCCACAGGCAAGCTCTGGGGCCAACGTCCTGACTTTC
CSVVPQASSGANVLTF
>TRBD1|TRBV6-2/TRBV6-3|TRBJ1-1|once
TGTGCCAGCAGTACCGACAGGGAGGCTGAAGCTTTCTTT
CASSTDREAEAFF
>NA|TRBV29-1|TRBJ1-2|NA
TGCAGCGGTGGGGCGGGGAACTATGGCTACACCTTC
CSGGAGNYGYTF
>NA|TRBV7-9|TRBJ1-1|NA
TGTGCCAGCAGCTTATTCCGGGAGAACACTGAAGCTTTCTTT
CASSLFRENTEAFF
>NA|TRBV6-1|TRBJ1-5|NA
TGTGCCAGCAGTGAATACCGGGGCGATAGCAATCAGCCCCAGCATTTT
CASSEYRGDSNQPQHF
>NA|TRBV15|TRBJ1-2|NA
TGTGCCACCAGCAGAGAAAGGGGGATCGCTGGCTACACCTTC
CATSRERGIAGYTF
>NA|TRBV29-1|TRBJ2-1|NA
TGCAGCGTTGATCCTAGTTGGGAGGCTGGAGGCTCCTACAATGAGCAGTTCTTC
CSVDPSWEAGGSYNEQFF
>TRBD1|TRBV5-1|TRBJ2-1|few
TGCGCCAGCAGCTTACAGGGGATCTCCTACAATGAGCAGTTCTTC
CASSLQGISYNEQFF
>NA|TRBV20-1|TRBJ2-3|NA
TGCAGTGCTAAAGGACAGTACACAGATACGCAGTATTTT
CSAKGQYTDTQYF
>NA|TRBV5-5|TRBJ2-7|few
TGTGCCAGCAGCGGGGGTGACACCCGCTCCTACGAGCAGTACTTC
CASSGGDTRSYEQYF
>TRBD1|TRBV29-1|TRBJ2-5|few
TGCAGCGGCGACAAAGGGGGCACCAAAGAGACCCAGTACTTC
CSGDKGGTKETQYF
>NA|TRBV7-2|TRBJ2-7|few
TGTGCCAGCAGTTCCAGTGCAGTCTCCTACGAGCAGTACTTC
CASSSSAVSYEQYF
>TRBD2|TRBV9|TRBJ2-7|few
TGTGCCAGCAGCCTAGCGGGGGGCCGCCTAGTCGAGCAGTACTTC
CASSLAGGRLVEQYF
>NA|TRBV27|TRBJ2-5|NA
TGTGCCAGCAGTTCCGGGGGTCGGAAGACCCAGTACTTC
CASSSGGRKTQYF
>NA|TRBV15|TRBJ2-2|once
TGTGCCACCGAGGAACAGGCGAACACCGGGGAGCTGTTTTTT
CATEEQANTGELFF
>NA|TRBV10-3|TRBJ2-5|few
TGTGCCATCAGTGAGGGGAGCCAAGAGACCCAGTACTTC
CAISEGSQETQYF
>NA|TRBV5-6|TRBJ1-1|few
TGTGCCAGCAGCTTTGGGCAGGGCTGGACTGAAGCTTTCTTT
CASSFGQGWTEAFF
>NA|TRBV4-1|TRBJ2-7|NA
TGCGCCAGCAGCCAGAAGTCGGGGGGCCAAATGGGGGGCGAGCAGTACTTC
CASSQKSGGQMGGEQYF